These 17 T cell receptor beta chains were sequenced from one sample in a study of shared clonotypes between healthy human individuals. Produced via immunoSEQ multiplex PCR; TCRdb's table is partial and in-frame only. The sample shows fewer than 850,000 clones, around 72% of them seen only once. The sample comprised memory CD4+ T cells sorted from blood. Subset: CD45RA-negative fraction. The receptors were gathered from a woman aged 25 to 45 in good health.

The sample holds one count of this clone. The J gene is TRBJ1-6, the V gene TRBV19, with D possibly matching TRBD1 (5 bases). V was shortened by 7 bases and J by 10 bases, with 17 bases between the two germline ends. Germline V gives CDR1 LNHDA, CDR2 SQIVND (reference sequence). The CDR3 sequence is 14 residues long. DNA of the CDR3: TGTGCCAGTACCCCTATTGGGGGGAGATCACCCCTCCACTTT. Translation: CASTPIGGRSPLHF.

This clone was seen a single time. CDR3 nucleotides: TGTGCCAGCAGCTTAGCCGGATACAGGGCCCATGGCTACACCTTC. This encodes CASSLAGYRAHGYTF. V is TRBV7-9 and J is TRBJ1-2, with a possible D match to TRBD1 (6 bases). Trimming cost V 0 bases and J 6 bases, with 14 bases left between them. The CDR3 totals 15 residues. Germline loops: CDR1 SEHNR, CDR2 FQNEAQ (reference sequence). The entire variable domain, with the rest obtained from reference TRBV7-9 and TRBJ1-2, is as follows: DTGVSQNPRHKITKRGQNVTFRCDPISEHNRLYWYRQTLGQGPEFLTYFQNEAQLEKSRLLSDRFSAERPKGSFSTLEIQRTEQGDSAMYLCASSLAGYRAHGYTFGSGTRLTVV.

This chain uses TRBV4-2 with TRBJ2-2; 10 bases are shared with TRBD2. The length of the CDR3 is 18 residues. Germline V gene sequence: CDR1 LGHNA, CDR2 YNFKEQ. The V gene end was trimmed by 1 base and the J gene end by 4 bases; junction bases not matched to a gene: 9. The CDR3 is CASSQAYGTSEITGELFF. The CDR3 DNA reads TGTGCCAGCAGCCAAGCGTATGGGACTAGCGAGATCACCGGGGAGCTGTTTTTT.

This clone was picked up a small number of times. The chain is built from TRBV30 and TRBJ2-4; 11 bases are a match to TRBD1. Trimming cost V 5 bases and J 6 bases; bases outside gene matches: 6. This CDR3 has 14 residues. Germline lookup yields CDR1 GTSNPN and CDR2 SVGIG (reference sequence). In DNA form, the CDR3 reads TGTGCCTGGGCCCTGGGACAGGGGGGAAACATTCAGTACTTC. It yields the protein CAWALGQGGNIQYF.

V is TRBV4-1 and J is TRBJ2-1; 7 bases are shared with TRBD2. Germline CDR1 MGHRA, CDR2 YSYEKL. The CDR3 spans 17 residues. With V trimmed by 1 base and J by 4 bases, 10 bases remained unmatched. The CDR3 loop reads CASSQGSSGGLYNEQFF. The CDR3 DNA sequence: TGCGCCAGCAGCCAAGGCTCATCGGGAGGCCTTTACAATGAGCAGTTCTTC.

This chain connects TRBV14 to TRBJ2-6; tentative D call: TRBD1 (6 bases). Deletions cut 4 bases from V and 4 bases from J, with 17 bases between. Germline CDR1 SGHDN, CDR2 FVKESK. The CDR3 spans 17 residues. CDR3 in DNA: TGTGCCAGCAGCCGCATTGACAGGTTATCAGGGGCCAACGTCCTGACTTTC. It translates to CASSRIDRLSGANVLTF.

This chain links TRBV5-6 with TRBJ2-7; 13 positions match TRBD2. Losses at the gene ends were 3 bases for V and 2 bases for J; bases not matched to a gene: 11. Germline values: CDR1 SGHDT, CDR2 YYEEEE. The CDR3 consists of 18 residues. CDR3 nucleotides: TGTGCCAGCAGCTCCACTGGACTAGCGGGAGAGATAACCTACGAGCAGTACTTC. As protein: CASSSTGLAGEITYEQYF.

This clone was seen ten or more times. This sequence joins TRBV25-1 and TRBJ1-4, with D tentatively TRBD1 (5 bases). The CDR3 has 15 residues. From germline, CDR1 is MGHDK and CDR2 SYGVNS. Trimming removed 1 base at V and 8 bases at J, with 14 bases between. CDR3 nucleotide sequence: TGTGCCAGCAGTGAATCCCAGGGAAGAGTCGAAAAACTGTTTTTT. Protein product: CASSESQGRVEKLFF. The full variable domain, completed using reference TRBV25-1 and TRBJ1-4, is EADIYQTPRYLVIGTGKKITLECSQTMGHDKMYWYQQDPGMELHLIHYSYGVNSTEKGDLSSESTVSRIRTEHFPLTLESARPSHTSQYLCASSESQGRVEKLFFGSGTQLSVL.

This clone was observed a few times. J is TRBJ2-3 and V is TRBV5-1, with 8 nucleotides matching TRBD2. Germline V lookup: CDR1 SGHRS, CDR2 YFSETQ. The junction had 5 bases not matched to a gene; V was cut back by 4 bases and J by 1 base. This CDR3 is 15 amino acids long. CDR3 DNA sequence: TGCGCCAGCAGCGGTCTAGCGGGCGGCACAGATACGCAGTATTTT. The encoded protein is CASSGLAGGTDTQYF. Full variable domain (missing parts from reference TRBV5-1 and TRBJ2-3): KAGVTQTPRYLIKTRGQQVTLSCSPISGHRSVSWYQQTPGQGLQFLFEYFSETQRNKGNFPGRFSGRQFSNSRSEMNVSTLELGDSALYLCASSGLAGGTDTQYFGPGTRLTVL.

The rearrangement uses TRBV19 and TRBJ1-5, with 7 bases that match TRBD1. V trimming: 7 bases; J trimming: 1 base; junction bases outside the gene matches: 7. This CDR3 has 15 residues. CDR1 and CDR2 from the germline V gene are LNHDA and SQIVND (reference sequence). CDR3 DNA sequence: TGTGCCAGTATCTCGGACAGGACAAGCAATCAGCCCCAGCATTTT. Residues: CASISDRTSNQPQHF.

The chain links TRBV4-1 to TRBJ2-1; the D is unclear. Germline-derived CDR1 and CDR2 are MGHRA and YSYEKL. V lost 3 bases, J lost 9 bases, and 9 bases lay in between. The CDR3 loop spans 12 amino acids. The CDR3 coding sequence is TGCGCCAGCAGCCATCCAGCTTCTGAGCAGTTCTTC. This codes for CASSHPASEQFF.

CDR3 nucleotide sequence: TGTGCCAGCAGTGCCAGTTTAATCGGAGAGACCCAGTACTTC. Translating gives CASSASLIGETQYF. The V and J genes are TRBV2 and TRBJ2-5; D call uncertain. Germline CDR1 is SNHLY and CDR2 is FYNNEI. This CDR3 region has 14 residues. V was trimmed by 4 bases and J by 4 bases, leaving 13 bases between them.

The rearrangement joins TRBV4-2 to TRBJ2-7; 11 bases agree with TRBD2. V shed 0 bases and J 4 bases; nucleotides not matched to a gene: 23. The germline CDR1 and CDR2 sequences are LGHNA and YNFKEQ. The CDR3 extends over 22 amino acids. The CDR3 reads CASSQDYRLPGLADTQRYEQYF. Here the CDR3 DNA reads TGTGCCAGCAGCCAAGATTATCGGTTGCCGGGACTAGCGGACACCCAACGTTACGAGCAGTACTTC.

This clone has just a few counts. The rearrangement joins TRBV5-1 to TRBJ2-5, with 7 bases that match TRBD2. The CDR3 runs to 15 residues. The germline V gene encodes CDR1 SGHRS and CDR2 YFSETQ. Losses at the gene ends were 4 bases for V and 4 bases for J; bases not matched to a gene: 10. CDR3 nucleotide sequence: TGCGCCAGCAGCCCCATGGGAGGGGCTCCAGAGACCCAGTACTTC. Translating gives CASSPMGGAPETQYF. The full variable domain, in which reference TRBV5-1 and TRBJ2-5 provide the parts outside the CDR3, is KAGVTQTPRYLIKTRGQQVTLSCSPISGHRSVSWYQQTPGQGLQFLFEYFSETQRNKGNFPGRFSGRQFSNSRSEMNVSTLELGDSALYLCASSPMGGAPETQYFGPGTRLLVL.

Remarks on this clone: A much larger clone lies a single base off, so this may be a read error. The genes are TRBV6-5 and TRBJ1-1; D is undetermined. V shed 2 bases and J shed 3 bases, with 1 base lying between them. Germline CDR1 and CDR2: MNHEY and SVGAGI. The CDR3 spans 11 residues. The CDR3 DNA is TGTGCCAGCAGTTACGACACTGAAGCTTTCTTT. Amino acid sequence: CASSYDTEAFF.

This clone was detected a few times. A read error is possible here, since a much larger clone lies one base away. V and J are TRBV7-9 and TRBJ2-2; 7 positions match TRBD2. This CDR3 has 15 residues. Germline loops: CDR1 SEHNR, CDR2 FQNEAQ (reference sequence). Trimming cost V 2 bases and J 1 base; bases outside gene matches: 1. The CDR3 DNA reads TGTGCCAGCAGCTTATCTAGCGGGAACACCGGGGAGCTGTTTTTT. This sequence encodes CASSLSSGNTGELFF.

This chain connects TRBV6-5 to TRBJ2-6, with D perhaps matching TRBD2 (5 bases). The germline V and J ends were trimmed by 8 bases and 0 bases, with 11 bases remaining between them. Germline V CDR1 and CDR2: MNHEY, SVGAGI. The CDR3 totals 15 residues. CDR3 coding DNA: TGTGCCAGCGCAAGCGGCCGCTCTGGGGCCAACGTCCTGACTTTC. Translation: CASASGRSGANVLTF.